The 16 T cell receptor beta chains in this list originate from one sample, sequenced in a study of control samples from healthy donors and cancer patients. Sequencing was performed with immunoSEQ multiplex PCR; in TCRdb, only in-frame clones are kept and a portion is missing. The sample lists roughly 130,000 clones, approximately 90% seen once, with 8.5% to 10% in the top ten. Sequencing was done on a sample of blood. The source is a man aged 18-30 years in good health.

The chain couples TRBV5-4 to TRBJ1-2; TRBD1 is a possible D gene (5 bases). The CDR3 length is 13 residues. Trimming pared 4 bases from V and 4 bases from J, leaving 11 bases between. Germline CDR1 reads SGHNT; CDR2 reads YYREEE (reference sequence). CDR3 in amino acids: CASSRDPGYGYTF. The CDR3 DNA reads TGTGCCAGCAGCCGGGACCCGGGCTATGGCTACACCTTC.

V and J are TRBV10-2 and TRBJ2-1; TRBD2 matches at 8 bases. CDR1 is WSHSY, CDR2 SAAADI, per germline. The V and J ends lost 2 bases and 5 bases, in that order; junction bases with no gene match: 11. The CDR3 is 17 residues long. The CDR3 region is CASSEPPSGGMNNEQFF. The CDR3 DNA follows: TGCGCCAGCAGTGAGCCTCCTTCGGGGGGGATGAACAATGAGCAGTTCTTC.

The chain uses TRBV5-1 and TRBJ1-6; D is possibly TRBD1 (5 bases). V was cut by 1 base and J by 8 bases, with 10 bases left in between. Germline V gene sequence: CDR1 SGHRS, CDR2 YFSETQ. The CDR3 runs 14 residues. The CDR3 region is CASSLPRVDSPLHF. As DNA, the CDR3 is TGCGCCAGCAGCTTGCCCAGGGTTGATTCACCCCTCCACTTT.

The V gene is TRBV19, the J gene TRBJ1-6, with D perhaps matching TRBD1 (6 bases). Germline-derived CDR1 and CDR2 are LNHDA and SQIVND (reference sequence). The CDR3 covers 16 residues. Trimming removed 7 bases from V and 0 bases from J, with 13 bases in between. For the CDR3, the DNA is TGTGCCAGTAACCCCAGGGGCGGCTCCTATAATTCACCCCTCCACTTT. It translates to CASNPRGGSYNSPLHF.

The V and J genes are TRBV7-3 and TRBJ2-3; either TRBD1 or TRBD2 may supply D (5 bases each). Germline CDR1 is SGHTA and CDR2 is FQGTGA. The CDR3 is 13 residues long. Between the trimmed V and J ends, which lost 2 bases and 5 bases, there was a span of 8 bases. The CDR3 sequence: CASSLLRGDTQYF. CDR3 bases: TGTGCCAGCAGCTTATTGAGGGGAGATACGCAGTATTTT.

The DNA for the CDR3 is TGCGCCAGCAGCCAACTACAGGGGGACCGGCAGCCCCAGCATTTT. It translates to CASSQLQGDRQPQHF. The chain joins TRBV4-1 to TRBJ1-5, with TRBD1 identical over 8 bases. The germline gives CDR1 MGHRA, CDR2 YSYEKL. There are 15 residues in the CDR3. The J segment lost 7 bases and the V segment lost 2 bases, leaving 7 bases of the junction unmatched.

This rearrangement joins TRBV30 to TRBJ2-3; D uncertain. Trimming pared 5 bases from V and 0 bases from J, leaving 12 bases between. CDR3 length: 14 amino acids. CDR1 and CDR2 (germline): GTSNPN, SVGIG (reference sequence). Here the CDR3 DNA reads TGTGCCTGGGCATTATGGTCTAGCACAGATACGCAGTATTTT. Translation: CAWALWSSTDTQYF.

This clone is a singleton in its sample. The chain couples TRBV5-1 to TRBJ1-2, with a tentative D call TRBD1 (6 bases). The CDR3 extends over 14 amino acids. The germline V and J ends were trimmed by 5 bases and 0 bases, with 11 bases remaining between them. Germline CDR1 and CDR2: SGHRS and YFSETQ. CDR3 nucleotides: TGCGCCAGCAGTTCCCCAGGGGCTAACTATGGCTACACCTTC. Its translation is CASSSPGANYGYTF.

This clone appeared a single time. Different DNA sequences within this sample yield the same CDR3. The chain uses TRBV4-1 and TRBJ1-1, with D unclear. This CDR3 is 14 amino acids long. Germline CDR1 reads MGHRA; CDR2 reads YSYEKL. The V gene lost 4 bases and the J gene lost 1 base, with 10 bases spanning the gap. CDR3 DNA: TGCGCCAGCAGCCTCGGCCGGGGGAACACTGAAGCTTTCTTT. It translates to CASSLGRGNTEAFF.

This clone came up a few times. The chain recombines TRBV11-3 with TRBJ2-2; D remains ambiguous. Deletions cut 5 bases from V and 1 base from J, with 5 bases between. In germline, CDR1 is SGHNT, CDR2 YENEEA. CDR3 size: 13 residues. This CDR3 reads CASSPRNTGELFF. DNA for the CDR3: TGTGCCAGCAGCCCCAGGAACACCGGGGAGCTGTTTTTT. The full variable domain, rest sourced from reference TRBV11-3 and TRBJ2-2, is EAGVVQSPRYKIIEKKQPVAFWCNPISGHNTLYWYLQNLGQGPELLIRYENEEAVDDSQLPKDRFSAERLKGVDSTLKIQPAELGDSAVYLCASSPRNTGELFFGEGSRLTVL.

The DNA of the CDR3 is TGTGCCATCAGTGAGTCAAGGGCTGAAGCTTTCTTT. Its protein is CAISESRAEAFF. The chain has TRBV10-3 and TRBJ1-1; D gene ambiguous. V was cut by 0 bases and J by 6 bases, with 5 bases left in between. The germline V gene has CDR1 ENHRY and CDR2 SYGVKD. This CDR3 has 12 amino acids.

The chain recombines TRBV15 with TRBJ1-2; D remains ambiguous. The CDR3 extends over 13 amino acids. V was trimmed by 7 bases and J by 2 bases, leaving 11 bases between them. The germline V gene has CDR1 LNHNV and CDR2 YYDKDF (reference sequence). CDR3 coding DNA: TGTGCCACCATAGGAGGACCGAACTATGGCTACACCTTC. Amino acids: CATIGGPNYGYTF.

The rearrangement links TRBV6-2 or TRBV6-3 to TRBJ2-7; no firm D call. Germline CDR1 and CDR2: MNHEY and SVGEGT. The CDR3 sequence is 11 residues long. The V and J ends lost 5 bases and 3 bases respectively, with 5 bases between them. CDR3 nucleotides: TGTGCCAGCAGTAACAACTACGAGCAGTACTTC. Protein: CASSNNYEQYF.

The chain links TRBV7-9 to TRBJ1-5; D might be TRBD1 (5 bases). The CDR3 length is 14 residues. Trimming removed 4 bases at V and 1 base at J, with 8 bases between. Germline values: CDR1 SEHNR, CDR2 FQNEAQ (reference sequence). This CDR3 reads CASSSAGSNQPQHF. The CDR3 nucleotides read TGTGCCAGCAGCTCCGCAGGGAGCAATCAGCCCCAGCATTTT.

This rearrangement joins TRBV2 to TRBJ1-1, with 9 bases fitting TRBD1. With 6 bases clipped from V and 0 bases from J, the junction kept 5 bases outside the gene matches. The CDR3 is made up of 15 amino acids. CDR1 is SNHLY, CDR2 FYNNEI, per germline. CDR3 in DNA: TGTGCCAGCAGATGGACAGGGGCAATGAACACTGAAGCTTTCTTT. Amino acid sequence: CASRWTGAMNTEAFF.

The chain recombines TRBV5-1 with TRBJ2-7; D is undetermined. Germline CDR1 is SGHRS and CDR2 is YFSETQ. This CDR3 is built from 13 residues. V was cut by 3 bases and J by 7 bases, with 14 bases left in between. The CDR3 protein is CASSSDLTLEQYF. CDR3 DNA sequence: TGCGCCAGCAGCTCGGACCTGACCCTGGAGCAGTACTTC. Complete variable domain (other parts from reference TRBV5-1 and TRBJ2-7): KAGVTQTPRYLIKTRGQQVTLSCSPISGHRSVSWYQQTPGQGLQFLFEYFSETQRNKGNFPGRFSGRQFSNSRSEMNVSTLELGDSALYLCASSSDLTLEQYFGPGTRLTVT.